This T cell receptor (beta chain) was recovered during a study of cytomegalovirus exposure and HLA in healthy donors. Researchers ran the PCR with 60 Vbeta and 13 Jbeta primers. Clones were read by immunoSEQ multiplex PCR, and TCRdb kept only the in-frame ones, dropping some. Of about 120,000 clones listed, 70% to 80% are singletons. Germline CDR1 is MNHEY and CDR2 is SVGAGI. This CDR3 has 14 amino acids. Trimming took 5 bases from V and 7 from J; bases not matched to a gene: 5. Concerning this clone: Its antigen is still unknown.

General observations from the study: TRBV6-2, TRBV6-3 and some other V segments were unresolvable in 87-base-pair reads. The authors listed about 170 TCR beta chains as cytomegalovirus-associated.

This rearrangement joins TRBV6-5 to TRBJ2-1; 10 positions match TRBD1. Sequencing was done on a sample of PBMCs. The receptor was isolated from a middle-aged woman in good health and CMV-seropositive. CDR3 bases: TGTGCCAGCAGTGAGACAGGGGGCTGGAATGAGCAGTTCTTC. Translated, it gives CASSETGGWNEQFF.